The T cell receptor (beta chain) under discussion was sequenced for a study of shared clonotypes between healthy human individuals. CDR3 size: 20 residues. To note about this clone: Its cognate antigen is unknown.

Samples underwent the assay at deep level. Amplification in unsorted PBMC replicate PCRs started from approximately 300 ng DNA, which equals about 30,000 T cell genomes. Ten immunoSEQ deep assay plates were used to sequence the DNA of unsorted PBMCs. Profiled with immunoSEQ multiplex PCR; TCRdb holds only in-frame clones, not every one. The table has about 490,000 clones, roughly 85% seen once. Findings and limits, study-wide: Read depth was anticipated to influence clonotype sharing among donors.

V gene TRBV21-1 combines with J gene TRBJ1-3. TRBV21-1 is a documented pseudogene. This sequence was found in a woman between 35 and 50 years old in good health. Some clones in this sample may be carry-over from other donors' samples. The sequencing sample was made of PBMCs. This CDR3 reads CASSKERQGERRDSGNTIYF. The CDR3 DNA reads TGTGCCAGCAGCAAAGAACGGCAGGGCGAGAGGAGGGACTCTGGAAACACCATATATTTT.